The source of this T cell receptor beta chain is a study of a mutant IDH1 vaccine in newly diagnosed glioma. Across the whole study: Initiation of the vaccine course occurred 4-6 weeks after radiotherapy alone, or alongside temozolomide cycles.

The time point here: week 47, end of study. Alongside topical imiquimod, each dose of vaccine comprised 300 ug of mutant IDH1 20-mer peptide. New IDH1-mutant, ATRX-lost WHO grade 3 or 4 astrocytomas occurred in donors. Findings of the study overall: Most patients, 85% to 95%, showed vaccine-induced immune responses.

Germline values: CDR1 LNHDA, CDR2 SQIVND (reference sequence). The V gene end was trimmed by 4 bases and the J gene end by 7 bases; junction bases not matched to a gene: 8. This CDR3 is built from 15 residues. This clone was picked up a small number of times. Its antigen is not known. Method: immunoSEQ multiplex PCR; TCRdb's copy keeps in-frame clones and lacks some. The repertoire has around 50,000 clones, around 85% of them found once; the top ten carry 3.5% to 4.5%. The origin of this receptor is a woman aged 25 to 39 with glioma. Some clones in this sample may be carry-over from other donors' samples. Sequencing used PBMCs, obtained from a glioma patient whose treatment included an IDH1 peptide vaccine. V usage is TRBV19 and J usage is TRBJ1-5; 9 bases line up with TRBD1. CDR3 amino acids: CASSTNTGGRQPQHF. For the CDR3, the DNA is TGTGCCAGTAGTACAAACACAGGGGGCCGGCAGCCCCAGCATTTT.